The 14 T cell receptor beta chains below all came from one sample that was sequenced in a study of blood T cell repertoires in COVID-19. Measured with immunoSEQ multiplex PCR; TCRdb has only the in-frame clones, and not every one. The sample lists 250,000 or so clones; about 89% were seen once. Sequences were obtained from peripheral blood. Receptors were obtained from a man aged 35 to 55 with active or convalescent COVID-19.

This clone was found once. The CDR3 protein is CASSDRRFRENEQFF. Here the CDR3 DNA reads TGTGCCAGCAGTGACAGGCGCTTCAGGGAGAATGAGCAGTTCTTC. The gene calls are TRBV7-6 and TRBJ2-1; D is possibly TRBD1 (6 bases). Trimming took 6 bases from V and 7 from J, leaving 19 bases between them. The CDR3 runs to 15 residues. The germline V gene encodes CDR1 SGHVS and CDR2 FNYEAQ.

The V and J genes are TRBV12-5 and TRBJ2-3; 7 positions agree with TRBD1. V shed 7 bases and J 5 bases; nucleotides not matched to a gene: 15. Germline values: CDR1 LGHNT, CDR2 FRNRAP. This CDR3 has 16 amino acids. The CDR3 here is CASAEPPDRVQDTQYF. The DNA for the CDR3 is TGTGCTAGTGCCGAACCGCCCGACAGGGTGCAAGATACGCAGTATTTT.

This clone was recorded only once. This chain joins TRBV28 and TRBJ2-3; weak D call: TRBD2 (6 bases). Germline V CDR1 and CDR2: MDHEN, SYDVKM. V was cut by 8 bases and J by 3 bases, with 18 bases left in between. This CDR3 spans 15 amino acids. This chain's CDR3 is CASYGDAGGTDTQYF. Here the CDR3 DNA reads TGTGCCAGCTACGGGGATGCTGGGGGGACAGATACGCAGTATTTT.

The genes are TRBV6-5 and TRBJ2-7; no clear D gene. The germline V and J ends were trimmed by 6 bases and 0 bases, with 9 bases remaining between them. Germline V lookup: CDR1 MNHEY, CDR2 SVGAGI. This CDR3 has 13 residues. The CDR3 sequence is CASSYSLSYEQYF. CDR3 bases: TGTGCCAGCAGCTATTCTCTCTCCTACGAGCAGTACTTC.

The chain couples TRBV15 to TRBJ1-2, with no clear D. There are 13 residues in the CDR3. V shed 5 bases and J shed 4 bases, with 11 bases lying between them. Germline CDR1 reads LNHNV; CDR2 reads YYDKDF (reference sequence). The CDR3, as DNA: TGTGCCACCAGCGAAGCGGGTCGCTATGGCTACACCTTC. Translating it yields CATSEAGRYGYTF.

The rearrangement joins TRBV5-1 to TRBJ2-7; 11 nucleotides line up with TRBD1. The germline V gene encodes CDR1 SGHRS and CDR2 YFSETQ. This CDR3 comprises 14 residues. V gave up 3 bases and J gave up 4 bases; unmatched junction bases: 3. In DNA, the CDR3 is TGCGCCAGCAGCTGGGGACAGGGGGGTTACGAGCAGTACTTC. Translated: CASSWGQGGYEQYF.

This clone showed up just once. The rearrangement links TRBV11-2 to TRBJ1-2, with 9 bases matching TRBD1. V trimming: 5 bases; J trimming: 5 bases; junction bases outside the gene matches: 3. CDR3 size: 13 residues. Germline CDR1 reads SGHAT; CDR2 reads FQNNGV. The CDR3 nucleotides read TGTGCCAGCAGCCCGGGGACAGGGTATGGCTACACCTTC. It specifies CASSPGTGYGYTF. The full variable domain, with the rest looked up from reference TRBV11-2 and TRBJ1-2, is EAGVAQSPRYKIIEKRQSVAFWCNPISGHATLYWYQQILGQGPKLLIQFQNNGVVDDSQLPKDRFSAERLKGVDSTLKIQPAKLEDSAVYLCASSPGTGYGYTFGSGTRLTVV.

The chain links TRBV24-1 to TRBJ1-5; D remains unclear. CDR1 is KGHDR and CDR2 is SFDVKD in the germline V gene. The CDR3 is made up of 15 amino acids. V was shortened by 5 bases and J by 4 bases, with 14 bases between the two germline ends. The CDR3 nucleotides are TGTGCCACCAGTGCCCCGGGTCAGATTAATCAGCCCCAGCATTTT. Translated, it gives CATSAPGQINQPQHF.

The rearrangement uses TRBV11-2 and TRBJ1-2; D remains unclear. Germline assignment: CDR1 SGHAT and CDR2 FQNNGV. The CDR3 is made up of 13 amino acids. Trimming cost V 4 bases and J 5 bases, with 11 bases left between them. CDR3: CASSSQVLYGYTF. The DNA for the CDR3 is TGTGCCAGCAGCTCTCAGGTGCTATATGGCTACACCTTC. Based on the CDR3 plus reference TRBV11-2 and TRBJ1-2, the full variable domain is EAGVAQSPRYKIIEKRQSVAFWCNPISGHATLYWYQQILGQGPKLLIQFQNNGVVDDSQLPKDRFSAERLKGVDSTLKIQPAKLEDSAVYLCASSSQVLYGYTFGSGTRLTVV.

The rearrangement uses TRBV30 and TRBJ2-1; no clear D. Per germline, CDR1 GTSNPN and CDR2 SVGIG (reference sequence). The CDR3 runs 12 residues. The ends were cut back, 5 bases at V and 0 bases at J, with 5 bases in the middle. The CDR3 DNA sequence: TGTGCCTGGTCCAGCTCCTACAATGAGCAGTTCTTC. Translation gives CAWSSSYNEQFF.

The sample holds many counts of this clone. The J gene is TRBJ1-2, the V gene TRBV5-1; no reliable D call. Germline CDR1 SGHRS, CDR2 YFSETQ. The CDR3 spans 12 residues. The V and J ends lost 4 bases and 5 bases respectively, with 9 bases between them. This CDR3 is CASSTRGYGYTF. The DNA for the CDR3 is TGCGCCAGCAGCACCCGGGGTTATGGCTACACCTTC.

The V gene is TRBV30, the J gene TRBJ1-2; D not resolved. The V and J ends lost 4 bases and 2 bases respectively, with 14 bases between them. The CDR3 runs 14 residues. Germline V gives CDR1 GTSNPN, CDR2 SVGIG (reference sequence). The CDR3 DNA sequence: TGTGCCTGGACGTCGACGGGGTCGAACTATGGCTACACCTTC. Protein product: CAWTSTGSNYGYTF.

This clone was recorded a few times. The chain links TRBV5-1 to TRBJ1-3; unclear D gene. V lost 4 bases to trimming and J lost 0 bases, with 14 bases between them. Looked up from germline, CDR1 is SGHRS and CDR2 is YFSETQ. The CDR3 totals 16 residues. CDR3 protein: CASSPLTGSSGNTIYF. For the CDR3, the DNA is TGCGCCAGCAGCCCACTAACCGGTTCCTCTGGAAACACCATATATTTT.

The chain uses TRBV5-1 and TRBJ1-2; 7 bases are shared with TRBD1. Germline V lookup: CDR1 SGHRS, CDR2 YFSETQ. Trimming at V came to 4 bases and at J to 5 bases, leaving 11 bases not matched to a gene. The CDR3 is made up of 15 amino acids. The CDR3 region has the DNA TGCGCCAGCAGCCAAGCCGGGACAGTCTTTTATGGCTACACCTTC. It translates to CASSQAGTVFYGYTF.